This T cell receptor beta chain appears in the sequencing data of a study of T-cell memory formation after mild COVID-19. Across the study: Largely, the TCR clusters proved donor specific.

Libraries for TCRalpha and TCRbeta carried sample barcodes and unique molecular identifiers via 5'RACE. TCRdb passed the 5' RACE reads through MiXCR, listing each CDR3 protein once. The profile shows 390,000 or so distinct CDR3 sequences, roughly 15% of them singletons. CDR3 length: 15 amino acids. The V end lost 1 base, the J end lost 7 bases, and 15 bases lay between the germline ends. Germline lookup yields CDR1 SGHAT and CDR2 FQDESV (reference sequence). The receptor's source is a man younger than 30 who had mild COVID-19 (a few samples of this study predate the infection). Cell type and time point are not known. Sequences were obtained from PBMCs or a T cell subset sorted from them (not recorded which). This chain uses TRBV11-1 with TRBJ2-3; D unclear. This chain's CDR3 is CASSLDSVAPNTQYF. The CDR3 bases are TGTGCCAGCAGCTTAGACTCCGTGGCCCCGAATACGCAGTATTTT.